Below are 10 T cell receptor beta chains sequenced from a single sample in a study of CD8 T cells in Susac syndrome. It was with random hexamers that about 0.45 to 1 ug RNA was reverse transcribed. MiXCR was run by TCRdb on the immunoSEQ multiplex PCR reads, yielding one entry per CDR3 protein. The table records around 190,000 distinct CDR3 sequences, roughly 92% of them present only once. Sequencing was done on a sample of CD4+ T cells from PBMCs. These receptors came from a human donor in good health.

This chain links TRBV28 with TRBJ1-1; no clear D. CDR1 and CDR2 (germline): MDHEN, SYDVKM. CDR3 length: 13 amino acids. V dropped 7 bases and J dropped 5 bases, with 14 bases sitting between them. The CDR3 DNA follows: TGTGCCAGCACCCTACGGGCAAGAACTGAAGCTTTCTTT. Amino acid sequence: CASTLRARTEAFF.

V gene TRBV5-1 combines with J gene TRBJ1-1, with D uncertain. V was trimmed by 3 bases and J by 6 bases, leaving 12 bases between them. CDR1 and CDR2 from the germline V gene are SGHRS and YFSETQ. CDR3 length equals 13 residues. The CDR3 is CASSSRHPPEAFF. The DNA of the CDR3 is TGCGCCAGCAGCTCTAGACATCCCCCTGAAGCTTTCTTT.

CDR3 in DNA: TGTGCCAGCAGCAGCCGGACAGGGATAGCGATGGGCGGGGAGCTGTTTTTT. Amino acids: CASSSRTGIAMGGELFF. J is TRBJ2-2 and V is TRBV7-3; 8 nucleotides align to TRBD1. CDR3 length: 17 amino acids. Germline CDR1 reads SGHTA; CDR2 reads FQGTGA. J lost 7 bases, V lost 5 bases, and 15 bases had no gene match.

The genes are TRBV7-2 and TRBJ1-1; D perhaps matches TRBD1 (6 bases). This CDR3 contains 12 residues. CDR1 is SGHTA and CDR2 is FQGNSA in the germline V gene. V was shortened by 5 bases and J by 10 bases, with 14 bases between the two germline ends. For the CDR3, the DNA is TGTGCCAGCAGCCTTACTCAGGGGCGAGCTTTCTTT. The encoded protein is CASSLTQGRAFF.

V usage is TRBV20-1 and J usage is TRBJ2-1; no clear D gene. The CDR3 is made up of 11 amino acids. Germline CDR1 DFQATT, CDR2 SNEGSKA (reference sequence). The V gene lost 7 bases and the J gene lost 7 bases, with 11 bases spanning the gap. The CDR3 nucleotides are TGCAGTGGATTCGGTCGGAATGAGCAGTTCTTC. Amino acids: CSGFGRNEQFF.

The chain couples TRBV7-2 to TRBJ1-2; D remains unclear. Trimming removed 2 bases at V and 5 bases at J, with 6 bases between. Germline V gene lookup returns CDR1 SGHTA and CDR2 FQGNSA. This CDR3 has 12 residues. For the CDR3, the DNA is TGTGCCAGCAGCTTATCCCTATATGGCTACACCTTC. Translation: CASSLSLYGYTF.

This chain joins TRBV20-1 and TRBJ2-7, with TRBD2 matching 9 bases. Trimming cost V 5 bases and J 1 base; bases outside gene matches: 9. This CDR3 has 15 amino acids. The germline gives CDR1 DFQATT, CDR2 SNEGSKA (reference sequence). CDR3 bases: TGCAGTGCTCCAGGGGGGCTAGCGGGGTCCTACGAGCAGTACTTC. This translates into CSAPGGLAGSYEQYF.

This clonotype was recorded only once. The chain has TRBV3-1 and TRBJ1-5; D unresolved. Trimming shortened V by 7 bases and J by 0 bases, and 10 bases separated the two germline ends. The CDR3 length is 14 residues. Germline CDR1 is LGHDT and CDR2 is YNNKEL (reference sequence). CDR3 in amino acids: CASTDSDSNQPQHF. The CDR3 region has the DNA TGTGCCAGCACCGATTCCGATAGCAATCAGCCCCAGCATTTT.

This clonotype appeared once. The genes are TRBV5-1 and TRBJ1-5, with TRBD1 matching over 11 bases. The germline gives CDR1 SGHRS, CDR2 YFSETQ. The CDR3 contains 13 residues. With 4 bases clipped from V and 11 bases from J, the junction kept 5 bases outside the gene matches. DNA for the CDR3: TGCGCCAGCAGCACGGACAGGGGGCAGACCCAGCATTTT. Translating it yields CASSTDRGQTQHF. Together with reference TRBV5-1 and TRBJ1-5, the CDR3 gives the full variable domain: KAGVTQTPRYLIKTRGQQVTLSCSPISGHRSVSWYQQTPGQGLQFLFEYFSETQRNKGNFPGRFSGRQFSNSRSEMNVSTLELGDSALYLCASSTDRGQTQHFGDGTRLSIL.

The chain combines TRBV12-3 or TRBV12-4 with TRBJ2-2; a possible D gene is TRBD1 (6 bases). Trimming shortened V by 8 bases and J by 3 bases, and 16 bases separated the two germline ends. This CDR3 has 15 amino acids. CDR3 region: CASRRQEVYTGELFF. The CDR3 bases are TGTGCCAGCCGACGACAGGAGGTGTACACCGGGGAGCTGTTTTTT.